The 14 T cell receptor beta chains given below trace back to one sample, sequenced in a study of T cells after yellow fever vaccination. TCRdb fed the 5' RACE reads into MiXCR, producing one record per CDR3 protein. The repertoire includes 500,000 to 550,000 distinct CDR3 sequences, just over 20% of them detected once, and around 16% sits in the top ten. This material consisted of PBMCs, taken about 20 days after the first yellow fever vaccination. Receptors were obtained from a man younger than 35 who received the YFV17D yellow fever vaccine.

This chain connects TRBV19 to TRBJ2-7; D not certain. The CDR3 totals 12 residues. The V and J ends lost 6 bases and 5 bases respectively, with 11 bases between them. In germline, CDR1 is LNHDA, CDR2 SQIVND (reference sequence). DNA for the CDR3: TGTGCCAGTAGGTCGGATGAGGACGAGCAGTACTTC. This translates into CASRSDEDEQYF.

The genes are TRBV25-1 and TRBJ1-2, with D possibly TRBD1 on 5 matching bases. CDR1 and CDR2 (germline): MGHDK, SYGVNS. The length of the CDR3 is 16 residues. Between the trimmed V and J ends, which lost 5 bases and 2 bases, there was a span of 18 bases. DNA for the CDR3: TGTGCCAGCAGTAATTCGGTCGGGGGGATGAACTATGGCTACACCTTC. Amino acids: CASSNSVGGMNYGYTF.

This clonotype was recorded a few times. In DNA, the CDR3 is TGTGCCAGCAGTTTATTATTTCAGCCCCAGCATTTT. Translated, it gives CASSLLFQPQHF. The rearrangement uses TRBV12-3 or TRBV12-4 and TRBJ1-5; D gene ambiguous. The CDR3 is 12 amino acids. The ends were cut back, 2 bases at V and 6 bases at J, with 5 bases in the middle.

The chain has TRBV20-1 and TRBJ2-3, with D unclear. CDR1 and CDR2 from the germline V gene are DFQATT and SNEGSKA (reference sequence). The CDR3 loop spans 13 amino acids. Between the trimmed V and J ends, which lost 2 bases and 4 bases, there was a span of 10 bases. Here the CDR3 reads CSARQENSDTQYF. The CDR3 DNA reads TGCAGTGCTAGACAAGAGAATTCAGATACGCAGTATTTT.

In this sample, this clonotype turned up a few times. J is TRBJ2-5 and V is TRBV4-2; a possible D gene is TRBD2 (6 bases). V was shortened by 1 base and J by 5 bases, with 17 bases between the two germline ends. Per germline, CDR1 LGHNA and CDR2 YNFKEQ. CDR3 length equals 16 residues. This CDR3 reads CASSQVSGVPRETQYF. The DNA of the CDR3 is TGTGCCAGCAGCCAAGTTTCGGGGGTCCCAAGGGAGACCCAGTACTTC.

The chain employs TRBV14 and TRBJ2-2; D call uncertain. The CDR3 contains 14 residues. V was cut by 1 base and J by 4 bases, with 7 bases left in between. Germline V lookup: CDR1 SGHDN, CDR2 FVKESK. CDR3 in amino acids: CASSQVMGTGELFF. In DNA, the CDR3 is TGTGCCAGCAGCCAAGTTATGGGCACCGGGGAGCTGTTTTTT.

This clonotype was observed a few times. The chain combines TRBV6-4 with TRBJ2-3; no reliable D call. V lost 5 bases and J lost 0, with 9 bases in between. Germline loops: CDR1 MRHNA, CDR2 SNTAGT. CDR3 length equals 14 residues. CDR3 bases: TGTGCCAGCAGTAGTGTCAGTAGCACAGATACGCAGTATTTT. Its protein product is CASSSVSSTDTQYF.

This clonotype was seen at least ten times. The CDR3 protein is CSAGASSYGYTF. In nucleotides, the CDR3 is TGCAGTGCTGGGGCCTCCTCCTATGGCTACACCTTC. The gene calls are TRBV20-1 and TRBJ1-2; tentatively, D is TRBD1 (5 bases). CDR1 DFQATT and CDR2 SNEGSKA come from the germline V gene (reference sequence). This CDR3 is 12 amino acids long. Trimming stripped 5 bases from V and 4 bases from J, with 11 bases between.

The rearrangement links TRBV4-3 to TRBJ2-7; D remains unclear. CDR3 length: 16 amino acids. Germline V gene sequence: CDR1 LGHNA, CDR2 YSLEER. Trimming removed 1 base at V and 1 base at J, with 14 bases between. This chain's CDR3 is CASSQGVGKTSYEQYF. In nucleotides, the CDR3 is TGCGCCAGCAGCCAAGGGGTAGGCAAGACATCCTACGAGCAGTACTTC.

This clonotype was picked up a small number of times. The J gene is TRBJ2-3, the V gene TRBV4-2; D unclear. The CDR3 is 15 residues long. With 3 bases removed from V and 0 bases from J, the gap between germline ends came to 10 bases. Germline CDR1 and CDR2: LGHNA and YNFKEQ. CDR3 DNA sequence: TGTGCCAGCAGCCAGGCAGCTTATAGCACAGATACGCAGTATTTT. Protein product: CASSQAAYSTDTQYF.

V is TRBV4-2 and J is TRBJ1-1; D is unclear. V lost 0 bases, J lost 8 bases, and 10 bases lay in between. The CDR3 extends over 13 amino acids. In germline, CDR1 is LGHNA, CDR2 YNFKEQ. The CDR3, as DNA: TGTGCCAGCAGCCAAGATAGTAGGGAGGAAGCTTTCTTT. Its protein product is CASSQDSREEAFF.

The chain links TRBV4-1 to TRBJ2-3, with D possibly TRBD1 on 5 matching bases. V was trimmed by 1 base and J by 3 bases, leaving 20 bases between them. CDR1 and CDR2 (germline): MGHRA, YSYEKL. The CDR3 loop spans 18 amino acids. The CDR3 coding sequence is TGCGCCAGCAGCCAAGGAAGGCAGGGAAGACTTACAACAGATACGCAGTATTTT. This sequence encodes CASSQGRQGRLTTDTQYF.

This chain joins TRBV6-2 or TRBV6-3 and TRBJ2-3; D is uncertain. The CDR3 consists of 12 residues. The V end lost 10 bases, the J end lost 4 bases, and 12 bases lay between the germline ends. The germline gives CDR1 MNHEY, CDR2 SVGEGT. The CDR3 region is CATHSPADTQYF. The CDR3 nucleotides read TGTGCCACCCATTCCCCGGCAGATACGCAGTATTTT.

This clonotype has just a few counts. This sequence joins TRBV7-2 and TRBJ1-1; D unclear. The CDR3 has 15 residues. Germline loops: CDR1 SGHTA, CDR2 FQGNSA. Trimming removed 5 bases at V and 1 base at J, with 14 bases between. CDR3 in amino acids: CASSVDFSWNTEAFF. The CDR3 nucleotides read TGTGCCAGCAGCGTAGATTTCAGTTGGAACACTGAAGCTTTCTTT.